These 30 T cell receptor beta chains were all obtained from the same sample, sequenced in a study of technical replicates of blood from several donors. Assay used: immunoSEQ multiplex PCR; TCRdb lists only in-frame clones, some missing. The data show around 84,000 clones, 95% to 98% seen once. Sequencing was performed on T cells isolated from PBMCs. The receptors were sampled from a human donor in good health.

V usage is TRBV4-1 and J usage is TRBJ2-5; D is possibly TRBD1 (5 bases). The CDR3 extends over 16 amino acids. V was pared by 1 base and J by 1 base, with 13 bases between. Germline CDR1 reads MGHRA; CDR2 reads YSYEKL. The CDR3 sequence: CASSQARRVGQETQYF. The CDR3 region has the DNA TGCGCCAGCAGCCAAGCCCGCAGGGTCGGCCAAGAGACCCAGTACTTC.

CDR3 sequence: CASSLRGGGPSYNEQFF. CDR3 DNA sequence: TGCGCCAGCAGCTTGCGGGGCGGGGGGCCCTCCTACAATGAGCAGTTCTTC. The chain employs TRBV5-1 and TRBJ2-1, with TRBD2 matching over 8 bases. Germline CDR1 is SGHRS and CDR2 is YFSETQ. CDR3 length: 17 amino acids. V dropped 1 base and J dropped 0; count of bases not matched to a gene: 6.

The V and J genes are TRBV6-1 and TRBJ1-5; D might be TRBD1 (5 bases). Germline CDR1 and CDR2: MNHNS and SASEGT. CDR3 size: 16 residues. Deletions cut 0 bases from V and 4 bases from J, with 13 bases between. CDR3 protein: CASSEAPGYGNQPQHF. In nucleotides, the CDR3 is TGTGCCAGCAGTGAAGCCCCAGGGTACGGGAATCAGCCCCAGCATTTT.

The chain recombines TRBV5-6 with TRBJ1-3; D is undetermined. Germline V gene data show CDR1 as SGHDT and CDR2 as YYEEEE. V shed 4 bases and J shed 5 bases, with 16 bases lying between them. The CDR3 is made up of 15 amino acids. The CDR3 protein is CASSGGYLTRNTIYF. The DNA for the CDR3 is TGTGCCAGCAGCGGAGGGTATTTAACCCGAAACACCATATATTTT.

The rearrangement links TRBV29-1 to TRBJ2-7; a possible D gene is TRBD2 (5 bases). Between the trimmed V and J ends, which lost 7 bases and 5 bases, there was a span of 18 bases. This CDR3 has 13 residues. Germline values: CDR1 SQVTM, CDR2 ANQGSEA. The CDR3 spells CSAHGNGVDEQYF. The CDR3 nucleotides read TGCAGCGCCCACGGGAATGGGGTCGACGAGCAGTACTTC.

The chain uses TRBV11-3 and TRBJ2-3; D unresolved. The V end was cut by 0 bases, the J end by 0 bases, with 7 bases between. Germline V gene data show CDR1 as SGHNT and CDR2 as YENEEA. The CDR3 spans 15 residues. The CDR3 DNA is TGTGCCAGCAGCTTAGACCGGGTTAGCACAGATACGCAGTATTTT. Residues: CASSLDRVSTDTQYF.

This rearrangement joins TRBV6-5 to TRBJ1-1; TRBD1 is a possible D gene (6 bases). The CDR3 consists of 15 residues. V lost 0 bases, J lost 4 bases, and 12 bases lay in between. The germline V gene encodes CDR1 MNHEY and CDR2 SVGAGI. CDR3 nucleotides: TGTGCCAGCAGTTACTCGCGGGGGCTCGGCACTGAAGCTTTCTTT. Translating gives CASSYSRGLGTEAFF.

This CDR3 is CASRRTLTSYEQYF. The CDR3 DNA reads as TGTGCCAGCAGGAGAACCCTAACCTCCTACGAGCAGTACTTC. This rearrangement joins TRBV2 to TRBJ2-7, with D uncertain. Germline V gives CDR1 SNHLY, CDR2 FYNNEI. This CDR3 region has 14 residues. The V gene lost 6 bases and the J gene lost 0 bases, with 12 bases spanning the gap.

This clone was seen a single time. V and J are TRBV10-3 and TRBJ2-5; perhaps TRBD1 as D (6 bases). V lost 6 bases and J 4 bases, leaving 15 bases between the germline ends. The CDR3 totals 14 residues. CDR1 and CDR2 from the germline V gene are ENHRY and SYGVKD. Here the CDR3 DNA reads TGTGCCATCAGGATCGACAGGAAACTAGAGACCCAGTACTTC. Protein sequence: CAIRIDRKLETQYF.

CDR3 nucleotide sequence: TGTGCCAGCGGGATAGCGGGAGGGACCGGGGAGCTGTTTTTT. Translating gives CASGIAGGTGELFF. This chain links TRBV6-6 with TRBJ2-2; TRBD2 agrees at 11 bases. V trimming: 8 bases; J trimming: 5 bases; junction bases outside the gene matches: 4. The germline gives CDR1 MNHNY, CDR2 SVGAGI (reference sequence). The CDR3 contains 14 residues.

The chain combines TRBV4-1 with TRBJ1-3, with D unclear. Germline CDR1 and CDR2: MGHRA and YSYEKL. The ends were cut back, 1 base at V and 2 bases at J, with 15 bases in the middle. This CDR3 region has 17 residues. The CDR3 region has the DNA TGCGCCAGCAGCCAAGGCGCTCTTGTGAGCGCTGGAAACACCATATATTTT. This translates into CASSQGALVSAGNTIYF.

V usage is TRBV5-1 and J usage is TRBJ1-6, with D perhaps TRBD1 (5 bases). CDR1 SGHRS and CDR2 YFSETQ come from the germline V gene. The CDR3 sequence is 14 residues long. Trimming left V 4 bases short and J 3 bases short, with 8 bases between. The CDR3 reads CASSLGHYNSPLHF. CDR3 nucleotide sequence: TGCGCCAGCAGCCTCGGACACTATAATTCACCCCTCCACTTT. The full variable domain, in which reference TRBV5-1 and TRBJ1-6 provide the parts outside the CDR3, is KAGVTQTPRYLIKTRGQQVTLSCSPISGHRSVSWYQQTPGQGLQFLFEYFSETQRNKGNFPGRFSGRQFSNSRSEMNVSTLELGDSALYLCASSLGHYNSPLHFGNGTRLTVT.

This clone was found a few times. V and J are TRBV7-6 and TRBJ1-1, with a tentative D call TRBD1 (6 bases). This CDR3 region has 14 residues. CDR1 SGHVS and CDR2 FNYEAQ come from the germline V gene. V was cut by 0 bases and J by 5 bases, with 10 bases left in between. The CDR3 loop is CASSLAGGGTEAFF. CDR3 nucleotides: TGTGCCAGCAGCTTAGCAGGGGGAGGGACTGAAGCTTTCTTT.

The chain joins TRBV11-2 to TRBJ1-4; D is unresolved. Germline lookup yields CDR1 SGHAT and CDR2 FQNNGV. The CDR3 runs to 12 residues. The V gene lost 6 bases and the J gene lost 7 bases, with 9 bases spanning the gap. The CDR3 coding sequence is TGTGCCAGCAGAACGGGGAGTGAAAAACTGTTTTTT. This sequence encodes CASRTGSEKLFF.

This rearrangement joins TRBV2 to TRBJ2-1, with 10 nucleotides matching TRBD2. J was trimmed by 2 bases and V by 6 bases; bases with no gene match: 7. CDR1 is SNHLY and CDR2 is FYNNEI in the germline V gene. This CDR3 is built from 16 residues. CDR3 residues: CASSEWTSGAYNEQFF. The CDR3 DNA is TGTGCCAGCAGCGAATGGACTAGCGGCGCCTACAATGAGCAGTTCTTC. The full variable domain, rest sourced from reference TRBV2 and TRBJ2-1, is EPEVTQTPSHQVTQMGQEVILRCVPISNHLYFYWYRQILGQKVEFLVSFYNNEISEKSEIFDDQFSVERPDGSNFTLKIRSTKLEDSAMYFCASSEWTSGAYNEQFFGPGTRLTVL.

The V and J genes are TRBV27 and TRBJ2-3; TRBD1 agrees at 7 bases. CDR3 length equals 16 residues. The ends lost 2 bases at V and 7 bases at J; junction bases unmatched: 12. CDR1 is MNHEY and CDR2 is SMNVEV in the germline V gene (reference sequence). The DNA for the CDR3 is TGTGCCAGCAGTTTACGTGACAGGGTAGGGTCAAATACGCAGTATTTT. Translation gives CASSLRDRVGSNTQYF.

The chain combines TRBV5-4 with TRBJ2-5; 9 bases align to TRBD1. The germline V gene encodes CDR1 SGHNT and CDR2 YYREEE (reference sequence). The V gene end was trimmed by 3 bases and the J gene end by 4 bases; junction bases not matched to a gene: 4. CDR3 length: 14 residues. The CDR3 loop is CASSWTGVSETQYF. The CDR3 nucleotides read TGTGCCAGCAGCTGGACAGGGGTTTCAGAGACCCAGTACTTC.

The chain has TRBV7-9 and TRBJ1-2; no clear D. The CDR3 runs to 12 residues. Germline CDR1 is SEHNR and CDR2 is FQNEAQ (reference sequence). With 5 bases removed from V and 8 bases from J, the gap between germline ends came to 12 bases. The CDR3 loop is CASSPPSGGYTF. For the CDR3, the DNA is TGTGCCAGCAGCCCCCCTTCGGGGGGCTACACCTTC.

The chain is built from TRBV5-5 and TRBJ1-1, with D possibly TRBD1 on 5 matching bases. The CDR3 length is 13 residues. The germline V gene encodes CDR1 SGHKS and CDR2 YYEKEE (reference sequence). V was cut by 5 bases and J by 1 base, with 9 bases left in between. CDR3 protein: CASSQQGNTEAFF. CDR3 DNA: TGTGCCAGCAGTCAGCAGGGGAACACTGAAGCTTTCTTT.

Turning to this clone: The sample carries other DNA sequences with the same CDR3. The CDR3 is CASSSISYEQYF. CDR3 sequence (DNA): TGTGCCAGCAGTTCAATCTCCTACGAGCAGTACTTC. The V call is TRBV6-5, the J call TRBJ2-7; D gene ambiguous. Germline values: CDR1 MNHEY, CDR2 SVGAGI. This CDR3 region has 12 residues. Trimming left V 4 bases short and J 0 bases short, with 4 bases between.

This clone is a singleton in its sample. This rearrangement joins TRBV11-2 to TRBJ2-7; 9 bases line up with TRBD2. The germline CDR1 and CDR2 sequences are SGHAT and FQNNGV. Losses at the gene ends were 1 base for V and 5 bases for J; bases not matched to a gene: 15. The CDR3 is 18 amino acids. CDR3 in amino acids: CASSLVGIGLANEDEQYF. CDR3 DNA sequence: TGTGCCAGCAGCTTAGTCGGGATCGGACTAGCGAACGAGGACGAGCAGTACTTC.

The chain uses TRBV4-2 and TRBJ1-6; D remains unclear. The CDR3 sequence is 14 residues long. CDR1 LGHNA and CDR2 YNFKEQ come from the germline V gene. Between the trimmed V and J ends, which lost 4 bases and 7 bases, there was a span of 11 bases. CDR3 coding DNA: TGTGCCAGCAGCCGCGGGGAAAAGAATTCACCCCTCCACTTT. This gives the protein CASSRGEKNSPLHF.

V usage is TRBV29-1 and J usage is TRBJ1-2; 12 bases align to TRBD1. J was trimmed by 7 bases and V by 4 bases; bases with no gene match: 16. The germline V gene encodes CDR1 SQVTM and CDR2 ANQGSEA. This CDR3 is built from 17 residues. The CDR3 nucleotides are TGCAGCGTTGGGCCTTCCGGGACAGGGGGCTTAGGCGCTGGCTACACCTTC. It translates to CSVGPSGTGGLGAGYTF.

V and J are TRBV4-1 and TRBJ2-5; tentatively, D is TRBD1 (5 bases). V dropped 2 bases and J dropped 7 bases, with 17 bases sitting between them. The CDR3 is 15 amino acids. The germline V gene encodes CDR1 MGHRA and CDR2 YSYEKL. Here the CDR3 DNA reads TGCGCCAGCAGCCAACCCACAGGTCCCCGAGGGACCCAGTACTTC. Its translation: CASSQPTGPRGTQYF.

The chain has TRBV6-6 and TRBJ2-7; D gene ambiguous. Germline lookup yields CDR1 MNHNY and CDR2 SVGAGI (reference sequence). V was pared by 0 bases and J by 5 bases, with 5 bases between. CDR3 size: 12 residues. CDR3 DNA sequence: TGTGCCAGCAGTTACTCGTTAGACGAGCAGTACTTC. Its translation is CASSYSLDEQYF.

The DNA for the CDR3 is TGTGCCAGCAGTCAGCGTACAGATACGCAGTATTTT. This sequence encodes CASSQRTDTQYF. The rearrangement joins TRBV7-2 to TRBJ2-3; unclear D gene. The CDR3 covers 12 residues. V lost 6 bases to trimming and J lost 3 bases, with 7 bases between them. The germline V gene encodes CDR1 SGHTA and CDR2 FQGNSA.

The chain couples TRBV14 to TRBJ1-1; no firm D call. Germline-derived CDR1 and CDR2 are SGHDN and FVKESK. The V and J ends lost 4 bases and 0 bases respectively, with 18 bases between them. The CDR3 loop spans 17 amino acids. The CDR3 reads CASSRVGLGSMNTEAFF. The CDR3 DNA sequence: TGTGCCAGCAGCCGGGTAGGTCTGGGGAGCATGAACACTGAAGCTTTCTTT.

V is TRBV7-2 and J is TRBJ1-1; 10 nucleotides match TRBD1. The CDR3 consists of 15 residues. Germline-derived CDR1 and CDR2 are SGHTA and FQGNSA. With 4 bases clipped from V and 5 bases from J, the junction kept 7 bases outside the gene matches. CDR3 amino acids: CASSSPRTGGTEAFF. CDR3 nucleotide sequence: TGTGCCAGCAGCTCCCCTCGGACAGGGGGGACTGAAGCTTTCTTT.

This clone came up once. The junction and the germline gene differ at one end; a read error may be behind it. V gene TRBV6-5 combines with J gene TRBJ2-1; 7 bases are shared with TRBD1. The CDR3 loop spans 15 amino acids. The germline V gene encodes CDR1 MNHEY and CDR2 SVGAGI. CDR3 sequence (DNA): TGTGCCAGCAGTTACGACACCCCCGGGACAGCACCCAGGATCTTC. The encoded protein is CASSYDTPGTAPRIF.

The chain combines TRBV5-1 with TRBJ1-1; D may be TRBD1 (6 bases). The ends were cut back, 2 bases at V and 1 base at J, with 9 bases in the middle. Germline CDR1 SGHRS, CDR2 YFSETQ. The CDR3 consists of 14 residues. Written as DNA, the CDR3 is TGCGCCAGCAGCTTAAGGGGACAGAACACTGAAGCTTTCTTT. As protein: CASSLRGQNTEAFF. The full variable domain, completed using reference TRBV5-1 and TRBJ1-1, is KAGVTQTPRYLIKTRGQQVTLSCSPISGHRSVSWYQQTPGQGLQFLFEYFSETQRNKGNFPGRFSGRQFSNSRSEMNVSTLELGDSALYLCASSLRGQNTEAFFGQGTRLTVV.